This T cell receptor (beta chain) was captured by sequencing in a study of T cells in Graves' hyperthyroidism and ophthalmopathy. Study observations and caveats: For ophthalmopathy, model prediction preceded onset by a median around six months.

The CDR3 regions of TCR beta were amplified from RNA transcripts. The TCR CDR3 was amplified in a first-round RT-PCR using the HTBI primer set. Each CDR3 protein is one row after TCRdb ran MiXCR on the multiplex PCR reads. The sample holds approximately 400,000 distinct CDR3 sequences; roughly an eighth are singletons and the top ten take approximately 27%. V shed 3 bases and J 8 bases; nucleotides not matched to a gene: 11. CDR1 is KGHSH and CDR2 is LQKENI in the germline V gene. The CDR3 sequence is 15 residues long. This clonotype was counted at least ten times. The antigen remains unidentified. The clonotype was recovered from a man in his forties or fifties with Graves' ophthalmopathy. Sequenced material: blood. The rearrangement uses TRBV18 and TRBJ2-7; 9 bases fit TRBD1. In nucleotides, the CDR3 is TGTGCCAGCTCACCCCGGGACAGGGTAATTTCGCAGCAGTACTTC. This encodes CASSPRDRVISQQYF.